This note documents a single T cell receptor (beta chain) sequence. Its antigen remains unidentified. The data originate from a study of T cells after yellow fever vaccination. Study-wide results and limits: The booster response re-showed most primary clones: approximately 95% CD4, roughly 91% CD8. A limited proportion of clonotypes was detected within both the CD4 and CD8 compartments.

TCRdb itself ran the 5' RACE reads through MiXCR, one entry per CDR3 protein. In the table there are more than 300,000 distinct CDR3 sequences, roughly 4.3% of which are singletons. The V gene end was trimmed by 1 base and the J gene end by 5 bases; junction bases not matched to a gene: 8. Germline assignment: CDR1 SGHTA and CDR2 FQGTGA. This CDR3 is 17 amino acids long. The source material was PBMCs, sampled 15 days after the yellow fever booster vaccination. This TCR was sampled from a man aged 18 to 30 who received the YFV17D yellow fever vaccine. The chain is built from TRBV7-3 and TRBJ2-1, with 10 bases identical to TRBD2. Here the CDR3 reads CASSLNMLAGGHNEQFF. CDR3 in DNA: TGTGCCAGCAGCTTAAACATGTTAGCGGGGGGCCACAATGAGCAGTTCTTC. Variable domain in full (rest from reference TRBV7-3 and TRBJ2-1): GAGVSQTPSNKVTEKGKYVELRCDPISGHTALYWYRQSLGQGPEFLIYFQGTGAADDSGLPNDRFFAVRPEGSVSTLKIQRTERGDSAVYLCASSLNMLAGGHNEQFFGPGTRLTVL.